This is a list of T cell receptor beta chains from one sample in a study of tumor-infiltrating lymphocytes in oesophageal squamous cell carcinoma. From the PCR reads, TCRdb called clonotypes with MiXCR, one entry per CDR3 protein. The sample lists 3,500 to 4,500 distinct CDR3 sequences; 11% to 15% were seen once. Sequences were obtained from esophageal tumor tissue. Every receptor here comes from a male donor with esophageal squamous cell carcinoma. CDR3s include the opening cysteine and the closing phenylalanine or tryptophan. The D gene is left open where the match is weak. Not all rows give a size; the values are once, few, many and, for expanded clones, a class.

NA,TRBJ1-5,TRBV2,NA,15,CASRDTQGSNQPQHF,TGTGCCAGCAGGGATACCCAGGGGAGCAATCAGCCCCAGCATTTT
medium-sized,TRBJ2-7,TRBV7-3,NA,13,CASSLTRVGEQYF,TGTGCCAGCAGCTTAACCAGGGTCGGGGAGCAGTACTTC
many,TRBJ2-7,TRBV5-6,NA,12,CASSLRVYEQYF,TGTGCCAGCAGCTTAAGGGTCTACGAGCAGTACTTC
medium-sized,TRBJ1-5,TRBV6-6,TRBD1,14,CASSYGQVNQPQHF,TGTGCCAGCAGTTACGGACAGGTTAATCAGCCCCAGCATTTT
many,TRBJ1-5,TRBV28,NA,15,CASRSGTGSNQPQHF,TGTGCCAGCAGGTCCGGGACGGGAAGCAATCAGCCCCAGCATTTT
few,TRBJ2-1,TRBV27,TRBD2,19,CASSFLPSGSGGPGNEQFF,TGTGCCAGCAGTTTCCTCCCCAGCGGCTCGGGGGGGCCGGGTAATGAGCAGTTCTTC
medium-sized,TRBJ2-1,TRBV5-5,TRBD1,16,CASSLPTGGLYNEQFF,TGTGCCAGCAGCTTACCAACAGGGGGCCTCTACAATGAGCAGTTCTTC
many,TRBJ2-7,TRBV6-4,TRBD1,15,CARNATGSGSYEQYF,TGTGCCAGGAACGCGACAGGGAGTGGATCCTACGAGCAGTACTTC
medium-sized,TRBJ2-5,TRBV6-1,TRBD2,16,CASSEPSGGRQETQYF,TGTGCCAGCAGTGAACCTAGCGGGGGGCGCCAAGAGACCCAGTACTTC
medium-sized,TRBJ1-2,TRBV28,NA,12,CASSILNYGYTF,TGTGCCAGCAGTATACTTAACTATGGCTACACCTTC
many,TRBJ2-2,TRBV10-2,NA,12,CASSLNTGELFF,TGCGCCAGCAGTCTGAACACCGGGGAGCTGTTTTTT
many,TRBJ2-5,TRBV5-1,NA,14,CASSLSAAQETQYF,TGCGCCAGCAGCTTGTCAGCAGCACAAGAGACCCAGTACTTC
many,TRBJ2-1,TRBV5-6,TRBD1,13,CASSLTGVAEQFF,TGTGCCAGCAGCCTCACAGGGGTGGCTGAGCAGTTCTTC
large,TRBJ2-1,TRBV7-6,TRBD2,19,CASSPARRLAGGRYNEQFF,TGTGCCAGCAGCCCCGCGCGAAGACTAGCGGGGGGGCGTTACAATGAGCAGTTCTTC
medium-sized,TRBJ2-7,TRBV7-6,NA,13,CASRPGASYEQYF,TGTGCCAGCAGACCGGGAGCCTCCTACGAGCAGTACTTC
hyperexpanded,TRBJ2-1,TRBV7-8,TRBD2,11,CASSVSGGQFF,TGTGCCAGCAGCGTTAGCGGGGGGCAGTTCTTC
large,TRBJ2-7,TRBV7-8,NA,14,CASSRTPADNEQYF,TGTGCCAGCAGCCGGACCCCTGCCGACAACGAGCAGTACTTC
many,TRBJ1-3,TRBV10-3,NA,14,CAIRGREAGNTIYF,TGTGCCATCAGGGGCCGAGAGGCTGGAAACACCATATATTTT
medium-sized,TRBJ2-3,TRBV6-1,NA,15,CASSVGRGFTDTQYF,TGTGCCAGCAGTGTTGGCAGGGGCTTCACAGATACGCAGTATTTT
NA,TRBJ1-5,TRBV12-3/TRBV12-4,NA,13,CASSLQSGRPQHF,TGTGCCAGCAGTTTGCAGTCGGGAAGACCCCAGCATTTT
many,TRBJ1-5,TRBV6-1,NA,15,CASRVSGPSNQPQHF,TGTGCCAGCAGAGTATCAGGACCTTCAAATCAGCCCCAGCATTTT
few,TRBJ2-2,TRBV3-1,NA,15,CASSQEGQQVGELFF,TGTGCCAGCAGCCAAGAAGGACAGCAGGTCGGGGAGCTGTTTTTT
large,TRBJ2-3,TRBV12-3/TRBV12-4,NA,13,CASSPSYQDTQYF,TGTGCCAGCAGTCCTTCCTATCAAGATACGCAGTATTTT
NA,TRBJ2-2,TRBV10-3,NA,13,CAVIRGATGELFF,TGTGCCGTCATAAGGGGGGCCACCGGGGAGCTGTTTTTT
once,TRBJ2-1,TRBV6-1,NA,17,CASSHPSAGSLSYEQFF,TGCGCCAGCAGTCACCCCTCGGCGGGGAGCCTCTCCTACGAGCAGTTCTTC
NA,TRBJ2-2,TRBV5-1,NA,13,CASSFQRPGELFF,TGCGCCAGCAGCTTCCAACGCCCCGGGGAGCTGTTTTTT
NA,TRBJ2-3,TRBV10-3,NA,14,CASGGDRLTDTRYF,TGTGCCAGCGGTGGGGACCGGCTTACAGATACGCGGTATTTT
medium-sized,TRBJ1-1,TRBV12-3/TRBV12-4,NA,13,CASSFVGDTEAFF,TGTGCCAGCAGTTTTGTGGGGGACACTGAAGCTTTCTTT
medium-sized,TRBJ1-2,TRBV6-1,NA,12,CASLGSFYGYTF,TGTGCCAGCTTAGGCAGCTTCTATGGCTACACCTTC
NA,TRBJ2-7,TRBV5-4,NA,14,CASSSEGSAYEQYF,TGTGCCAGCAGCTCGGAGGGGAGTGCCTACGAGCAGTACTTC
few,TRBJ2-1,TRBV29-1,TRBD1,12,CSYWTGRMEQFF,TGCAGCTACTGGACAGGGCGCATGGAGCAGTTCTTC
large,TRBJ2-1,TRBV7-3,NA,12,CASSLSQDEQFF,TGTGCCAGCAGCTTAAGTCAGGATGAGCAGTTCTTC
medium-sized,TRBJ1-4,TRBV6-1,NA,12,CASSRQWEKLFF,TGTGCCAGCAGCAGACAGTGGGAAAAACTGTTTTTT
medium-sized,TRBJ2-1,TRBV27,TRBD1,16,CASSRTGTGVYNEQFF,TGTGCCAGCAGTAGAACCGGGACAGGGGTTTACAATGAGCAGTTCTTC
many,TRBJ1-4,TRBV7-9,NA,16,CASSLGGGKPNEKLFF,TGTGCCAGCAGCTTAGGGGGAGGGAAGCCTAATGAAAAACTGTTTTTT
NA,TRBJ2-3,TRBV6-4,TRBD2,14,CASSSGGATDTQYF,TGTGCCAGCAGTAGCGGGGGGGCCACAGATACGCAGTATTTT
many,TRBJ1-4,TRBV5-1,TRBD1,15,CASSLSGGGDEKLFF,TGCGCCAGCAGCTTGTCGGGAGGGGGCGACGAAAAACTGTTTTTT
medium-sized,TRBJ1-1,TRBV18,NA,12,CASSLQGAEAFF,TGTGCCAGCTCACTGCAGGGTGCTGAAGCTTTCTTT
many,TRBJ2-3,TRBV27,TRBD1,16,CASSGLPGQGTDTQYF,TGTGCCAGCAGTGGTCTCCCGGGACAGGGCACAGATACGCAGTATTTT
NA,TRBJ1-5,TRBV10-3,NA,20,CAISESLGRDGRYSNQPQHF,TGTGCCATCAGTGAGTCTCTAGGGAGAGACGGGAGATATAGCAATCAGCCCCAGCATTTT
medium-sized,TRBJ2-1,TRBV7-6,NA,17,CASSARRSQGGNSPLHF,TGTGCCAGCAGCGCCCGCCGTTCGCAGGGCGGTAATTCACCCCTCCACTTC
medium-sized,TRBJ1-1,TRBV24-1,NA,11,CATRGGAEAFF,TGTGCCACCCGTGGCGGGGCCGAAGCTTTCTTT
many,TRBJ1-1,TRBV19,NA,13,CASSIAASTEAFF,TGTGCCAGTAGTATTGCAGCCTCCACTGAAGCTTTCTTT
many,TRBJ2-1,TRBV5-5,NA,15,CASSLALPGYNEQFF,TGTGCCAGCAGCTTGGCCCTCCCGGGTTACAATGAGCAGTTCTTC
medium-sized,TRBJ1-2,TRBV7-2,TRBD1,15,CASSTTGQGSYGYTF,TGTGCCAGCAGCACTACGGGACAGGGGAGCTATGGCTACACCTTC
many,TRBJ1-5,TRBV6-1,NA,14,CASRRTGSNQPQHF,TGTGCCAGCAGACGAACCGGGAGCAATCAGCCCCAGCATTTT
many,TRBJ1-1,TRBV6-1,NA,12,CASIGVGTEAFF,TGTGCCAGCATCGGGGTGGGCACTGAAGCTTTCTTT
few,TRBJ2-1,TRBV5-5,NA,16,CASTKEARAWSNEQFF,TGTGCCAGCACTAAAGAGGCTAGGGCTTGGTCAAATGAGCAGTTCTTC
medium-sized,TRBJ2-3,TRBV12-3/TRBV12-4,NA,12,CASTPGGGSSDF,TGTGCCAGTACCCCCGGAGGGGGTTCTTCGGATTTT
many,TRBJ2-7,TRBV6-1,NA,12,CASRAGLGEQYF,TGTGCCAGCAGGGCAGGGCTCGGCGAGCAGTACTTC